This T cell receptor (beta chain) was observed in a study of cytomegalovirus exposure and HLA in healthy donors. Study-wide points: What a later analysis showed was that several of the most significant clusters appeared linked to common viral pathogens. The study recorded around 160 TCR beta chains that were cytomegalovirus-associated. Most TCR beta V segments were productive about 87% or about 30% of the time in an earlier analysis.

The germline gives CDR1 SGHRS, CDR2 YFSETQ. With 1 base clipped from V and 5 bases from J, the junction kept 9 bases outside the gene matches. This CDR3 has 15 residues. PCR was performed using 60 Vbeta and 13 Jbeta primers. Original methodology: Counted up in a later analysis, unique TCR beta chains came to approximately 83 million, with about 9.9 million shared. Generated by immunoSEQ multiplex PCR, the TCRdb table keeps only in-frame clones and is missing some. V, J and clone size are taken as reported in that table, and D and trimming were inferred from the DNA itself. The profile shows about 100,000 clones, roughly 74% of them singletons. With regard to this clone: The target antigen is unknown.

The sequencing input was PBMCs. This receptor was taken from a woman aged 70-85 years in good health and CMV-seropositive. The chain joins TRBV5-1 to TRBJ2-7; 7 bases fit TRBD1. In DNA form, the CDR3 reads TGCGCCAGCAGCTTGCAACAGGGGTTCTTCAACGAGCAGTACTTC. It translates to CASSLQQGFFNEQYF.